One TCR beta chain is described in this entry. Repertoires were generated with immunoSEQ multiplex PCR, while TCRdb's copy carries only in-frame clones and drops some. The sample holds about 290,000 clones, around 88% seen once. These data come from a study of blood T cell repertoires in COVID-19. Looking at the study overall: Sources were T cells, B-cell-depleted T cells, or PBMCs; the material itself was cDNA or gDNA.

Germline V gene sequence: CDR1 SGDLS, CDR2 YYNGEE. The trim removed 3 bases at V and 6 bases at J, leaving 4 bases unmatched. The CDR3 contains 15 residues. The chain links TRBV9 to TRBJ2-1; 12 bases match TRBD2. The sequenced sample consisted of peripheral blood. The sequence was collected from a man between 40 and 49 years old with acute or convalescent COVID-19. CDR3 DNA sequence: TGTGCCAGCAGCGCACTAGCGGGGGGTCTCAATGAGCAGTTCTTC. Amino acids: CASSALAGGLNEQFF.